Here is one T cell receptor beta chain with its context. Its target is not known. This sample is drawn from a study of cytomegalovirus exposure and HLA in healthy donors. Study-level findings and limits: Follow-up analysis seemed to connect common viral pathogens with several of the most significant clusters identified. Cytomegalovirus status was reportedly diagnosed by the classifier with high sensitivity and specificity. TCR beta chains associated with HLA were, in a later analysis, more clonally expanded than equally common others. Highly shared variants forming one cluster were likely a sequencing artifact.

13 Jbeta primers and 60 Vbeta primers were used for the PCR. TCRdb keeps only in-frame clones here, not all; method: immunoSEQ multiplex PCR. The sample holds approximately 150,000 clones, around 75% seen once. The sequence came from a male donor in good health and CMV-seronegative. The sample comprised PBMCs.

CDR3 amino acids: CASSRDRENTQYF. The DNA for the CDR3 is TGTGCCAGTAGTAGGGACAGGGAAAATACGCAGTATTTT. The V call is TRBV19, the J call TRBJ2-3; 9 bases align to TRBD1. J was trimmed by 7 bases and V by 4 bases; bases with no gene match: 3. Germline V gene sequence: CDR1 LNHDA, CDR2 SQIVND (reference sequence). The CDR3 consists of 13 residues.